This TCR beta chain was obtained from a study of blood T cell repertoires in COVID-19. Method: immunoSEQ multiplex PCR; TCRdb's copy keeps in-frame clones and lacks some. The data hold some 98,000 clones, with less than 85% observed a single time. Germline V gene sequence: CDR1 MNHNS, CDR2 SASEGT. V lost 5 bases, J lost 8 bases, and 15 bases lay in between. The CDR3 covers 13 residues. Specimen: peripheral blood. The rearrangement uses TRBV6-1 and TRBJ1-2; perhaps TRBD1 as D (6 bases). The receptor's source is a man between 65 and 79 years old with active or convalescent COVID-19. The CDR3 region has the DNA TGTGCCAGCAGTCTACAGGGCTCGGGGGGCTACACCTTC. It codes for CASSLQGSGGYTF.